This TCR beta chain was obtained from a study of blood T cell repertoires in COVID-19. The wider study: T cells, B-cell-depleted T cells, or PBMCs provided the cDNA or gDNA that served as material.

Per the authors' pipeline: It was from reference gene primer amplification that nucleated cell counts were estimated. TCRdb's table, derived via immunoSEQ multiplex PCR, lists solely in-frame clones and lacks some. The V and J calls and the clone size are those of that table, but D and trimming were determined from the DNA. The table includes a few hundred thousand clones, around nine tenths detected once. Sequenced: PBMCs or T cells enriched from blood (not recorded which). This sequence originates from a woman in her forties or fifties who had recovered from COVID-19.

The CDR3 DNA reads as TGTGCCAGCAGTAGACTGGATAATTACTATGGCTACACCTTC. It yields the protein CASSRLDNYYGYTF. The J gene is TRBJ1-2, the V gene TRBV5-6, with D unresolved. This CDR3 contains 14 residues. V was cut by 5 bases and J by 3 bases, with 14 bases left in between. The germline CDR1 and CDR2 sequences are SGHDT and YYEEEE.